This T cell receptor beta chain came from a study of T-cell reconstitution after alpha-beta-depleted transplantation in children listed by TCRdb under 2016. Describing the broader study: Using TCR repertoire profiling, the study followed T-cell immune reconstitution in a quantitative way in children after TCRalphabeta/CD19-depleted allogeneic hematopoietic cell transplantation.

Many counts were recorded for this clonotype. It has no known antigen specificity. Base qualities are not at hand, and no much larger clone is one base apart. The junction carries 7 bases between V and J, which are trimmed by 0 bases and 2 bases respectively. Including the terminal cysteine and phenylalanine, the CDR3 comprises 14 residues. The only DNA kept is the CDR3, 42 bases in frame from the first base. For CDR1 and CDR2, the germline V gene lists SGDLS and YYNGEE. Library generation was performed with PCR. Instrument used: Illumina HiSeq 2500. To normalize quantification of the TCRbeta repertoire, the TCR libraries were built with molecular barcoding that relied on unique molecular identifiers. The public reads were reanalyzed by TCRdb: fastp trimming at Q25, MiXCR alignment, in-frame beta chains only. Each CDR3 protein appears once, grouped with its most common genes and DNA. Recorded for this sample are a few hundred thousand distinct CDR3 sequences; about 9.3% of them occurred a single time. The ten largest clones represent 2% to 3% of the sample.

This clonotype was sampled from a human donor who donated a stem cell graft to a child with acute lymphoblastic leukemia. Specimen: PBMCs from the stem cell graft donor, collected from the stem cell graft. The V and J segments used are TRBV9 and TRBJ2-3, and TRBD2 may be the D gene, going by 6 matching bases. The CDR3 has the sequence CASSVAGLTDTQYF. The nucleotide sequence is given as TGTGCCAGCAGCGTAGCGGGACTCACAGATACGCAGTATTTT.